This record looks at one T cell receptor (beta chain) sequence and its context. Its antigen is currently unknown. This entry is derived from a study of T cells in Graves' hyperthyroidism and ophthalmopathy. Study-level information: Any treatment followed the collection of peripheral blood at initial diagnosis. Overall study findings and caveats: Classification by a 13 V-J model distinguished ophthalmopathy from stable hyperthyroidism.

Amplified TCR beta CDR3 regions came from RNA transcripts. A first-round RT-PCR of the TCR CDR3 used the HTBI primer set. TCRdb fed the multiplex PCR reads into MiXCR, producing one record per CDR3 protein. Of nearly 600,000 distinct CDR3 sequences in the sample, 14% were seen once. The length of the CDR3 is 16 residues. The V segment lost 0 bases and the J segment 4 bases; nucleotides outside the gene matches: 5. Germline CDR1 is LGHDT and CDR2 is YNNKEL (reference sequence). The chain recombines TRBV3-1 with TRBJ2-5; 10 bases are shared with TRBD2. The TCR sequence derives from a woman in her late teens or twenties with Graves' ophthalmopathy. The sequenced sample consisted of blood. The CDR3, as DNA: TGTGCCAGCAGCCAAGATGCTAGCGGGAGTGGAGAGACCCAGTACTTC. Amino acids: CASSQDASGSGETQYF.